Presented here are 17 T cell receptor beta chains from one specimen sequenced in a study of blood T cell repertoires in COVID-19. Using immunoSEQ multiplex PCR, the repertoire was profiled, and TCRdb retains in-frame clones only, with some absent. Found here are about 150,000 clones, roughly 87% of them singletons; the top ten hold approximately 3.8%. Sequencing used PBMCs or T cells enriched from blood (not recorded which). These receptors all come from a woman between 40 and 50 years old who had been exposed to COVID-19.

V is TRBV24-1 and J is TRBJ1-2; D gene unclear. The CDR3 is 13 residues long. Trimming removed 2 bases at V and 2 bases at J, with 5 bases between. Germline CDR1 reads KGHDR; CDR2 reads SFDVKD. CDR3 nucleotide sequence: TGTGCCACCAGTGATTCGGGAAACTATGGCTACACCTTC. Translation: CATSDSGNYGYTF.

This chain joins TRBV2 and TRBJ2-3; D is perhaps TRBD1 (6 bases). V dropped 4 bases and J dropped 4 bases, with 9 bases sitting between them. The germline V gene encodes CDR1 SNHLY and CDR2 FYNNEI. The CDR3 is made up of 13 amino acids. The CDR3 spells CASSVAGADTQYF. CDR3 DNA: TGTGCCAGCAGTGTTGCAGGGGCAGATACGCAGTATTTT.

The J gene is TRBJ1-2, the V gene TRBV7-2, with D unresolved. The CDR3 is 12 residues long. Germline CDR1 reads SGHTA; CDR2 reads FQGNSA. Between the trimmed V and J ends, which lost 3 bases and 8 bases, there was a span of 10 bases. The DNA of the CDR3 is TGTGCCAGCAGCTTCTACGTCGGGGGCTACACCTTC. The encoded protein is CASSFYVGGYTF.

The chain carries TRBV7-2 and TRBJ1-1, with D tentatively TRBD1 (5 bases). The CDR3 is made up of 13 amino acids. Germline V gene sequence: CDR1 SGHTA, CDR2 FQGNSA. V was trimmed by 0 bases and J by 10 bases, leaving 12 bases between them. CDR3 in amino acids: CASSLAEGMGAFF. CDR3 in DNA: TGTGCCAGCAGCTTAGCGGAGGGGATGGGAGCTTTCTTT.

The CDR3 loop reads CASSQALSAYNEQFF. The DNA of the CDR3 is TGTGCCAGCAGCCAAGCCCTTAGCGCCTACAATGAGCAGTTCTTC. The V and J genes are TRBV3-1 (or the pseudogene TRBV3-2) and TRBJ2-1; TRBD2 might be the D (5 bases). In germline, CDR1 is LGHDT, CDR2 YNNKEL (reference sequence). The CDR3 sequence is 15 residues long. Between the trimmed V and J ends, which lost 1 base and 2 bases, there was a span of 9 bases.

The J gene is TRBJ2-7, the V gene TRBV5-1; unclear D gene. This CDR3 comprises 12 residues. Trimming took off 1 base at V and 5 bases at J, with 7 bases between the two ends. Germline V CDR1 and CDR2: SGHRS, YFSETQ. CDR3 bases: TGCGCCAGCAGCTTGAACATCAACGAGCAGTACTTC. Translated, it gives CASSLNINEQYF. The variable domain in full, with the rest retrieved from reference TRBV5-1 and TRBJ2-7, is KAGVTQTPRYLIKTRGQQVTLSCSPISGHRSVSWYQQTPGQGLQFLFEYFSETQRNKGNFPGRFSGRQFSNSRSEMNVSTLELGDSALYLCASSLNINEQYFGPGTRLTVT.

This clone has just one count. The chain is built from TRBV10-3 and TRBJ2-2, with TRBD1 identical over 9 bases. This CDR3 has 14 amino acids. Germline CDR1 is ENHRY and CDR2 is SYGVKD. The ends lost 11 bases at V and 8 bases at J; junction bases unmatched: 12. The CDR3 region has the DNA TGTGCCGTGACACAGGGGGCCGTCCCAGGGGAGCTGTTTTTT. Translation: CAVTQGAVPGELFF.

The rearrangement joins TRBV29-1 to TRBJ1-1; TRBD1 is a possible D gene (6 bases). The ends were cut back, 6 bases at V and 9 bases at J, with 20 bases in the middle. This CDR3 spans 13 amino acids. The germline V gene encodes CDR1 SQVTM and CDR2 ANQGSEA. CDR3 loop: CSVDSRKVNQAFF. CDR3 nucleotides: TGCAGCGTGGACAGTCGCAAGGTCAATCAAGCTTTCTTT.

J is TRBJ1-2 and V is TRBV27, with a tentative D call TRBD1 (5 bases). V was shortened by 5 bases and J by 4 bases, with 14 bases between the two germline ends. Germline V gene sequence: CDR1 MNHEY, CDR2 SMNVEV (reference sequence). There are 14 residues in the CDR3. CDR3 nucleotides: TGTGCCAGCAGTCGAAAGGGGCAGGGCTATGGCTACACCTTC. Translation gives CASSRKGQGYGYTF.

This clone occurred once. J is TRBJ1-2 and V is TRBV5-4; 9 positions match TRBD1. V lost 4 bases and J lost 8; bases outside the gene matches: 15. CDR3 size: 16 residues. Looked up from germline, CDR1 is SGHNT and CDR2 is YYREEE (reference sequence). The CDR3 sequence: CASSPKIRQGVEGYTF. The CDR3, as DNA: TGTGCCAGCAGCCCCAAAATCAGACAGGGGGTTGAAGGCTACACCTTC.

This chain uses TRBV10-2 with TRBJ2-3, with TRBD2 as a possible D gene (5 bases). V lost 2 bases to trimming and J lost 5 bases, with 11 bases between them. The CDR3 has 14 residues. Germline CDR1 WSHSY, CDR2 SAAADI. The CDR3 spells CASSEPSGLDTQYF. The CDR3 DNA sequence: TGCGCCAGCAGTGAGCCCAGCGGTCTAGATACGCAGTATTTT.

The chain recombines TRBV19 with TRBJ1-1; D is perhaps TRBD1 (5 bases). The ends were cut back, 5 bases at V and 4 bases at J, with 17 bases in the middle. Germline CDR1 is LNHDA and CDR2 is SQIVND (reference sequence). The CDR3 has 15 residues. CDR3 sequence: CASSDAWAGGTEAFF. The CDR3 DNA follows: TGTGCCAGTAGTGATGCGTGGGCGGGGGGCACTGAAGCTTTCTTT.

V and J are TRBV3-1 (or the pseudogene TRBV3-2) and TRBJ2-3, with D possibly matching TRBD2 (6 bases). Germline CDR1 is LGHDT and CDR2 is YNNKEL (reference sequence). V was clipped by 2 bases and J by 2 bases, with 11 bases between them. The CDR3 sequence is 15 residues long. The CDR3 DNA is TGTGCCAGCAGCCAACGGGACTCACTCACAGATACGCAGTATTTT. The encoded protein is CASSQRDSLTDTQYF.

This clone has a handful of counts. The CDR3 is CASSPYRVANYGYTF. The DNA for the CDR3 is TGTGCCAGCAGTCCTTACAGGGTGGCTAACTATGGCTACACCTTC. The J gene is TRBJ1-2, the V gene TRBV28; a weak D match, TRBD1 (6 bases). This CDR3 comprises 15 residues. From germline, CDR1 is MDHEN and CDR2 SYDVKM. V was shortened by 5 bases and J by 0 bases, with 13 bases between the two germline ends.

The V call is TRBV29-1, the J call TRBJ2-2; 7 positions agree with TRBD1. V shed 6 bases, J shed 0 bases, and the junction held 10 bases outside the gene matches. The V gene's germline CDR1 is SQVTM and CDR2 ANQGSEA. There are 16 residues in the CDR3. The CDR3 reads CSVASPTGANTGELFF. In DNA, the CDR3 is TGCAGCGTGGCAAGCCCCACAGGGGCGAACACCGGGGAGCTGTTTTTT.

This chain uses TRBV6-6 with TRBJ1-2, with 8 bases identical to TRBD1. CDR3 length equals 15 residues. V shed 7 bases and J 7 bases; nucleotides not matched to a gene: 14. Germline V gene lookup returns CDR1 MNHNY and CDR2 SVGAGI (reference sequence). CDR3 protein: CASMGSGQASSGYTF. The CDR3 coding sequence is TGTGCCAGCATGGGGTCGGGACAGGCCTCCTCTGGCTACACCTTC.

This rearrangement joins TRBV4-2 to TRBJ2-5; 7 nucleotides agree with TRBD2. The CDR3 is 16 residues long. V shed 1 base, J shed 5 bases, and the junction held 10 bases outside the gene matches. CDR1 is LGHNA, CDR2 YNFKEQ, per germline. CDR3: CASSQGRSGAAETQYF. DNA of the CDR3: TGTGCCAGCAGCCAAGGTCGCAGCGGGGCGGCTGAGACCCAGTACTTC.